These T cell receptor beta chains were read from a single sample in a study of cytomegalovirus exposure and HLA in healthy donors. Using immunoSEQ multiplex PCR, the repertoire was profiled, and TCRdb retains in-frame clones only, with some absent. The profile shows 80,000 to 95,000 clones, around 67% of them singletons. Input material: PBMCs. The source is a human donor in good health. CDR3s leave out the opening cysteine and the closing phenylalanine or tryptophan. Clone size is shown for a subset of rows, as once, few, many or a class of expanded clone.

>TRBJ1-1|once|TRBV2
ASSEYGRKGQAEAF
>TRBJ2-7|few|TRBV7-8
ASSLVRGGYEQY
>TRBJ1-4|NA|TRBV2
ASSEAGRGHEKLF
>TRBJ1-5|few|TRBV6-1
ASSEALQGRQPQH
>TRBJ1-3|NA|TRBV18
ASSPGRDRVIY
>TRBJ2-5|NA|TRBV5-1
ASSLTVAGVQETQY
>TRBJ1-1|NA|TRBV29-1
SVPIQGAKAF
>TRBJ1-2|NA|TRBV19
ASSIAAGDGYT
>TRBJ1-6|NA|TRBV13
ASSLAGGTGASPLH
>TRBJ1-2|NA|TRBV6-5
ASSYQPRVIDGYT